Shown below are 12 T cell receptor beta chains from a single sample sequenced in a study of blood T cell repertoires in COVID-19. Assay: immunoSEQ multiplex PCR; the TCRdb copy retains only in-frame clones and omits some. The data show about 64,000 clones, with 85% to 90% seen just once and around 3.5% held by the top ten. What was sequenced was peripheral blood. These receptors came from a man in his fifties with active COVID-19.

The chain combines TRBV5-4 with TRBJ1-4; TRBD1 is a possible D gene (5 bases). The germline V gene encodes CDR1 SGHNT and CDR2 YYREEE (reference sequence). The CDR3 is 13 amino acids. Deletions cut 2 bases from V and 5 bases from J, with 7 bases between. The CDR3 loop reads CASSLGANEKLFF. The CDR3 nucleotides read TGTGCCAGCAGCTTAGGGGCCAATGAAAAACTGTTTTTT.

CDR3: CASSLFFGTGLNEQFF. As DNA, the CDR3 is TGTGCCAGCAGTTTGTTTTTTGGGACAGGGCTCAATGAGCAGTTCTTC. The chain recombines TRBV28 with TRBJ2-1; 9 bases agree with TRBD1. This CDR3 is built from 16 residues. From germline, CDR1 is MDHEN and CDR2 SYDVKM. V dropped 3 bases and J dropped 6; count of bases not matched to a gene: 9.

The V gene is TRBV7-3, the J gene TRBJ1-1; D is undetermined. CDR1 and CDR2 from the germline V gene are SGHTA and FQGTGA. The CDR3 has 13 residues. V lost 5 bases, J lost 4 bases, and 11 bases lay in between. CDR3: CASSQREGTEAFF. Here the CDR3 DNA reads TGTGCCAGCAGCCAGCGGGAGGGCACTGAAGCTTTCTTT.

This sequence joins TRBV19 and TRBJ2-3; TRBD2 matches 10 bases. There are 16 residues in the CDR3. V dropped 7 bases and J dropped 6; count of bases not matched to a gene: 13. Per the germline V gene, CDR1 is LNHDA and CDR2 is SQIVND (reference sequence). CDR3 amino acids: CASNSLAGAPLDTQYF. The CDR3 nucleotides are TGTGCCAGTAATTCCCTAGCGGGGGCCCCGCTGGATACGCAGTATTTT.

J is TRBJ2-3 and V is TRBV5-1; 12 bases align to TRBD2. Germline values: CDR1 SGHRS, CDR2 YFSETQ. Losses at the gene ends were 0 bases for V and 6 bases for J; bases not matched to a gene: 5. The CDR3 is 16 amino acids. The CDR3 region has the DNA TGCGCCAGCAGCTTGGCGGCTAGCGGGGGGGTTGATACGCAGTATTTT. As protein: CASSLAASGGVDTQYF.

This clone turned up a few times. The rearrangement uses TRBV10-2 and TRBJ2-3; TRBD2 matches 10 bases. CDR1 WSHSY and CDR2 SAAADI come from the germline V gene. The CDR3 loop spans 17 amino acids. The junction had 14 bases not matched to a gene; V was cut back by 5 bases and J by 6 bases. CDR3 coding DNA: TGCGCCAGCAGTCCCACCCAGCGGGGGGGACCACGGGATACGCAGTATTTT. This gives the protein CASSPTQRGGPRDTQYF.

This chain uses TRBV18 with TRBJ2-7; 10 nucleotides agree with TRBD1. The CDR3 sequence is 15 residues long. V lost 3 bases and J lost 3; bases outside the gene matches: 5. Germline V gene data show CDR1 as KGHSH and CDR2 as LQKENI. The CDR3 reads CASSPGDRGNYEQYF. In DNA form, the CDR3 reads TGTGCCAGCTCACCGGGGGACAGGGGAAACTACGAGCAGTACTTC.

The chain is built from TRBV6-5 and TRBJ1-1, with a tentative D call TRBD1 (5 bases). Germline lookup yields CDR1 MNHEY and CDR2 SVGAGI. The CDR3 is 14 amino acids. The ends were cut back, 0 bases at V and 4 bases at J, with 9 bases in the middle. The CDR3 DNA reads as TGTGCCAGCAGTTACTCTCGGGGGACCACTGAAGCTTTCTTT. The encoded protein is CASSYSRGTTEAFF.

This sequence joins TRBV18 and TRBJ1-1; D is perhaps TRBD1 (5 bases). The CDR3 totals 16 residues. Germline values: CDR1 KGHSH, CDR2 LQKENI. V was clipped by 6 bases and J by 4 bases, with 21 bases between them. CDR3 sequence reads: CASSLAGPRGFTEAFF. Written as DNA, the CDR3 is TGTGCCAGCTCCTTGGCCGGGCCCCGGGGGTTCACTGAAGCTTTCTTT.

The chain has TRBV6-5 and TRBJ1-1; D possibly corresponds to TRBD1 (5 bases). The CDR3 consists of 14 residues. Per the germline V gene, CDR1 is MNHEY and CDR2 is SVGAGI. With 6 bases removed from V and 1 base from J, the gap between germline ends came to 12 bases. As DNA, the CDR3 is TGTGCCAGCAGCGACGGGGGAGAGAACACTGAAGCTTTCTTT. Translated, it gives CASSDGGENTEAFF.

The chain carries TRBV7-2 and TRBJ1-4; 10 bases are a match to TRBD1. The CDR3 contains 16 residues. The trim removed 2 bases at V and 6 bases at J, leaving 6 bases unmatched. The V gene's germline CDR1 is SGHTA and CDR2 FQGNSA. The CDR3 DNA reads TGTGCCAGCAGCTTAAATTCCGGGACAGGGGATGAAAAACTGTTTTTT. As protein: CASSLNSGTGDEKLFF.

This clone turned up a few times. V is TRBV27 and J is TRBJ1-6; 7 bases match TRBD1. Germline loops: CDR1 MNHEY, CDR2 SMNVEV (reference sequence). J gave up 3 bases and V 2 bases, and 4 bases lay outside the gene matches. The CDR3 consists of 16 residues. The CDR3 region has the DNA TGTGCCAGCAGTTTACCTCGACAGGGCTATAATTCACCCCTCCACTTT. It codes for CASSLPRQGYNSPLHF.